The sequence of this T cell receptor (beta chain) was determined in a study of cytomegalovirus exposure and HLA in healthy donors. Primers: 60 Vbeta forward and 13 Jbeta reverse. TCRdb's table, derived via immunoSEQ multiplex PCR, lists solely in-frame clones and lacks some. The sample has approximately 160,000 clones; roughly four fifths are singletons. Whereas donors were nominally healthy upon sampling, unrecorded immune exposures were probable. General observations from the study: An analysis was carried out later, and it reportedly showed fewer N-insertions in an Asian-associated ancestry cluster than the approximately 700-donor mean.

This clone was observed at least ten times. Its antigen is undetermined. The CDR3 covers 16 residues. J was trimmed by 1 base and V by 2 bases; bases with no gene match: 6. The germline CDR1 and CDR2 sequences are SGHDT and YYEEEE. Sequenced: PBMCs. This receptor was taken from a woman between 35 and 50 years old in good health and CMV-seronegative. The chain employs TRBV5-6 and TRBJ2-3, with 8 bases that match TRBD2. CDR3 residues: CASSLTAGGGTDTQYF. The DNA for the CDR3 is TGTGCCAGCAGCTTAACGGCGGGAGGTGGCACAGATACGCAGTATTTT.